The source of this T cell receptor beta chain is a study of cytomegalovirus exposure and HLA in healthy donors. General study findings and limits: The study labeled fewer than 200 TCR beta chains cytomegalovirus-associated.

The study ran its PCR with 60 Vbeta and 13 Jbeta primers. Sequenced by immunoSEQ multiplex PCR; TCRdb stores in-frame clones only, minus some. This sample carries 150,000 to 200,000 clones, over 80% of them seen once, and the ten largest clones take approximately 1.4%. This clone was observed once. Its antigen is currently unknown. Germline V gene data show CDR1 as SGHVS and CDR2 as FQNEAQ. V lost 0 bases and J 4 bases, leaving 9 bases between the germline ends. The CDR3 spans 14 residues. Source material: PBMCs. The chain joins TRBV7-8 to TRBJ1-2; D may be TRBD1 (5 bases). The TCR originated in a girl aged 10 to 17 in good health and CMV-seropositive. CDR3 sequence (DNA): TGTGCCAGCAGCTTAGCCAGGGCAGGCTATGGCTACACCTTC. Protein: CASSLARAGYGYTF.